The 10 T cell receptor beta chains below were found in one sample sequenced in a study of T cells in Graves' hyperthyroidism and ophthalmopathy. There were TCR beta CDR3 regions amplified from RNA transcripts. The HTBI primer set drove a first-round RT-PCR of the TCR CDR3. TCRdb used MiXCR to reprocess the multiplex PCR reads, holding one entry per CDR3 protein. The sample records under 650,000 distinct CDR3 sequences, 16% being singletons. Sequenced sample: blood. The receptors come from a woman aged 25 to 39 with Graves' hyperthyroidism.

In regard to this clonotype: One end of the junction fails to match germline, which may point to a read error. The V gene is TRBV5-1, the J gene TRBJ2-1; 8 positions match TRBD2. Germline V CDR1 and CDR2: SGHRS, YFSETQ. The CDR3 contains 15 residues. Written as DNA, the CDR3 is TGCGCCAGCAGACGAAGCGGGAGCTCCTACAATGTGCAGTTCTTC. It translates to CASRRSGSSYNVQFF.

The chain carries TRBV4-1 and TRBJ1-2; no clear D. There are 16 residues in the CDR3. Trimming left V 1 base short and J 3 bases short, with 15 bases between. From germline, CDR1 is MGHRA and CDR2 YSYEKL. CDR3 in DNA: TGCGCCAGCAGCCAAGTCATGGCAGGCCTAGACTATGGCTACACCTTC. Residues: CASSQVMAGLDYGYTF.

Points on this clonotype: A much larger clone lies a single base off, so this may be a read error. The chain couples TRBV30 to TRBJ2-2; 9 positions match TRBD2. The CDR3 sequence is 14 residues long. Germline CDR1 is GTSNPN and CDR2 is SVGIG (reference sequence). The CDR3 loop is CAWEPGLAAGELSF. DNA for the CDR3: TGTGCCTGGGAACCGGGACTAGCTGCCGGGGAGCTGTCTTTT.

This clonotype appeared many times. The chain couples TRBV2 to TRBJ2-7; 7 bases match TRBD1. The junction had 5 bases not matched to a gene; V was cut back by 8 bases and J by 4 bases. CDR3 size: 12 residues. Germline V gene sequence: CDR1 SNHLY, CDR2 FYNNEI. The chain's CDR3 is CASSRGSYEQYF. DNA of the CDR3: TGTGCCAGCTCCAGGGGGAGTTACGAGCAGTACTTC.

As for this clonotype: A much larger clone lies one base from this, so it may be a read error. The rearrangement uses TRBV27 and TRBJ2-5; the D call may be TRBD1 or TRBD2 (5 bases each). This CDR3 spans 15 amino acids. Germline assignment: CDR1 MNHEY and CDR2 SMNVEV (reference sequence). The CDR3, as DNA: TGTACCAGCAGTTTATCTCGGGGCCCCCAAGAGACCCAGTACTTC. Protein sequence: CTSSLSRGPQETQYF.

This clonotype was recorded a few times. The chain combines TRBV5-6 with TRBJ2-5; D is perhaps TRBD2 (5 bases). Germline V gene sequence: CDR1 SGHDT, CDR2 YYEEEE. The V end lost 4 bases, the J end lost 3 bases, and 13 bases lay between the germline ends. The CDR3 totals 14 residues. This CDR3 reads CASSPEEAKETQYF. CDR3 sequence (DNA): TGTGCCAGCAGCCCCGAGGAGGCTAAAGAGACCCAGTACTTC.

Notes on this clonotype: This clone may be a read error of a much larger clone one base away. The chain couples TRBV28 to TRBJ2-7, with D possibly TRBD1 on 6 matching bases. With 5 bases removed from V and 6 bases from J, the gap between germline ends came to 14 bases. The CDR3 has 13 amino acids. Germline V lookup: CDR1 MDHEN, CDR2 SYDVKM. The CDR3 region has the DNA TGTGCCAGCAGTCCTCCCACAGGGAGCGAGCAGTACTTC. The encoded protein is CASSPPTGSEQYF.

This clonotype turned up a few times. The chain recombines TRBV20-1 with TRBJ1-4, with 7 positions matching TRBD1. The CDR3 totals 13 residues. The germline V gene encodes CDR1 DFQATT and CDR2 SNEGSKA (reference sequence). J lost 8 bases, V lost 6 bases, and 9 bases had no gene match. The CDR3 spells CSAALTGLEKLFF. CDR3 bases: TGCAGTGCCGCCCTGACAGGGCTCGAAAAACTGTTTTTT.

This chain connects TRBV24-1 to TRBJ2-7, with D maybe TRBD1 (6 bases). The V gene lost 4 bases and the J gene lost 3 bases, with 18 bases spanning the gap. Germline V gene lookup returns CDR1 KGHDR and CDR2 SFDVKD. The CDR3 sequence is 16 residues long. CDR3 protein: CATSETGRGWVYEQYF. CDR3 bases: TGTGCCACCAGTGAAACGGGCAGGGGCTGGGTCTACGAGCAGTACTTC.

The chain combines TRBV9 with TRBJ1-1; D unresolved. This CDR3 contains 13 residues. Germline lookup yields CDR1 SGDLS and CDR2 YYNGEE. Trimming left V 0 bases short and J 5 bases short, with 8 bases between. CDR3 DNA: TGTGCCAGCAGCGTAGACGTGGGAACTGAAGCTTTCTTT. Its translation is CASSVDVGTEAFF.